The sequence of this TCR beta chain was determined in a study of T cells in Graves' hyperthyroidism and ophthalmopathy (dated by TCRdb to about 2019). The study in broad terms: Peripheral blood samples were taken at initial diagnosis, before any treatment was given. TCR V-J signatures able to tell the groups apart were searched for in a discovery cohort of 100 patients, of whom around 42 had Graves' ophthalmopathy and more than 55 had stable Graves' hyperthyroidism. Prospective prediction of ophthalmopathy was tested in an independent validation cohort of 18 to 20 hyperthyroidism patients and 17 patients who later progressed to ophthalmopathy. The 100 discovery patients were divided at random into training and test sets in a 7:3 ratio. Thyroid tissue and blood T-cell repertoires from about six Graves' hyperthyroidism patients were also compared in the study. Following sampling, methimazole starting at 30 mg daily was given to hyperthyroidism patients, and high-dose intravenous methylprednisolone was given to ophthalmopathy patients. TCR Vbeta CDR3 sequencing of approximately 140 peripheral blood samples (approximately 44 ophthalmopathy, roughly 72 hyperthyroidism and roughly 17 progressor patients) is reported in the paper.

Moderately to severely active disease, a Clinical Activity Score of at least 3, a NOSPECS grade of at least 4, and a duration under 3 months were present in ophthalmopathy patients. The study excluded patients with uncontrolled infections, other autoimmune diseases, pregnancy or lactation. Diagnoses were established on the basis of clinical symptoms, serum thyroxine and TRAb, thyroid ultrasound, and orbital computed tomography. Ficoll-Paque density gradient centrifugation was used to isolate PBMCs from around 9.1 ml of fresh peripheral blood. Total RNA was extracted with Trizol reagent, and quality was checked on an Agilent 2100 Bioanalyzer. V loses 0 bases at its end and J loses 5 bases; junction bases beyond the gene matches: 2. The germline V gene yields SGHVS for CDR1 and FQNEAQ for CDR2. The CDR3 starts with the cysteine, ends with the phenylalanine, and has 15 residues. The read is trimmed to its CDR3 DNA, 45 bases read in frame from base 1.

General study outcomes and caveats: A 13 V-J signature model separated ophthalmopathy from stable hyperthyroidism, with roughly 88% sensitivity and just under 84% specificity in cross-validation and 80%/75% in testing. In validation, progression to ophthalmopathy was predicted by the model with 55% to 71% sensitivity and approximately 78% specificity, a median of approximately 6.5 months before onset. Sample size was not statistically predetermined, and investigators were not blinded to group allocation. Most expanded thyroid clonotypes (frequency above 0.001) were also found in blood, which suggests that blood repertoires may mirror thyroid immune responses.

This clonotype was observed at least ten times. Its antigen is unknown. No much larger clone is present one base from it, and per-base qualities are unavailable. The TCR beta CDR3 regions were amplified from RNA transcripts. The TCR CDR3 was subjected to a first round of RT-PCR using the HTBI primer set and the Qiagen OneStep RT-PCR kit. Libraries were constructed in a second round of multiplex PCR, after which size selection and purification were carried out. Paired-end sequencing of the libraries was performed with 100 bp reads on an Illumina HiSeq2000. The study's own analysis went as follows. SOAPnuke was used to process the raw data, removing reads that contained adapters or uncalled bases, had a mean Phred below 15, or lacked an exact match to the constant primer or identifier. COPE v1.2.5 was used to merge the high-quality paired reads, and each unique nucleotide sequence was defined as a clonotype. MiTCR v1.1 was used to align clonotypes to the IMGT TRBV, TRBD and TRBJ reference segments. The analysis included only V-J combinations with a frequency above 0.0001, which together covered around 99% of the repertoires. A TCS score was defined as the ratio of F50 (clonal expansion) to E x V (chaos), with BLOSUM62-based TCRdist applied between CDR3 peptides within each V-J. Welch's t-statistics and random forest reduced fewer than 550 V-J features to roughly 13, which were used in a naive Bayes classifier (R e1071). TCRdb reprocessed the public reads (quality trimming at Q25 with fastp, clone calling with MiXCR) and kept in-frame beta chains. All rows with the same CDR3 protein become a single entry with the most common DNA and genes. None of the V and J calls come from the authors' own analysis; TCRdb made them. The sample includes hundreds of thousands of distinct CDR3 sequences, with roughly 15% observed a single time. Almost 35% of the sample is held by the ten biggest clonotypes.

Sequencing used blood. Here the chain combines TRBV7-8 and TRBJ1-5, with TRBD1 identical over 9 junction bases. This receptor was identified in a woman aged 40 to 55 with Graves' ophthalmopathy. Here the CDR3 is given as CASSLARDRDQPQHF. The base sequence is TGTGCCAGCAGCTTAGCGAGGGACAGGGATCAGCCCCAGCATTTT.